A selection of T cell receptor beta chains follows, all from one sample in a study of OX40 agonist ivuxolimab in advanced cancers. The assay was immunoSEQ multiplex PCR, and TCRdb's table has in-frame clones only and misses some. The table lists 50,000 or so clones, around 89% of them singletons. The starting material was CD4+ or CD8+ T cells sorted from blood, obtained in a trial of the OX40 agonist ivuxolimab. The receptors come from an adult with an advanced solid tumor such as melanoma, head and neck, liver or kidney cancer. The CDR3 runs from the conserved cysteine through the conserved F or W. Fields, in order: V gene, clone size, CDR3 protein. Expanded clones are given a class, and other clones once, few, many or no size at all.

>TRBV4-1|.
CASSQPSGGNTDTQYF
>TRBV29-1|.
CSVEPPTGGMSDGYTF
>TRBV5-1|.
CASSLVEDEQYF
>TRBV7-9|once
CASSLRDSQETQYF
>TRBV7-9|.
CASSSGRNNEQFF
>TRBV4-1|once
CASSQSPGLFDQETQYF
>TRBV7-6|.
CASSSQDVNTGELFF
>TRBV14|.
CASSQPGLTNEQFF
>TRBV5-5|.
CASSFTGYEQYF
>TRBV30|.
CAWNAAGGPHEQYF
>TRBV7-8|.
CASSRYRASNTGELFF
>TRBV4-2|.
CASSQDWSTGELFF
>TRBV7-2|.
CASRSTSGVQRSYNEQFF
>TRBV7-6|.
CASSLVIRLAGGPYNHNEQFF
>TRBV28|.
CASSFRGGPAGRSPLHF
>TRBV7-9|.
CASSLAGGQPQHF
>TRBV12-5|few
CASGSIGTVELEQYF
>TRBV19|.
CASSWGRGSTEAFF
>TRBV11-2|.
CASSSPGQMNTEAFF
>TRBV6-5|.
CASSLRLRGEQYF
>TRBV5-5|.
CASSLSAVQPQHF
>TRBV11-2|.
CASSSGTGFSYNEQFF
>TRBV19|few
CASRGRSRDDQPQHF
>TRBV9|.
CASSTGDGTGAYEQYF
>TRBV19|.
CASSIGIDTQYF
>TRBV4-1|.
CASSQESHPLDTEAFF
>TRBV7-2|.
CASSSAFGLGDNEQFF
>TRBV5-1|.
CASSWMGEEAFF
>TRBV29-1|.
CSVRTGVAEAFF
>TRBV12-5|.
CASGSDTYEQYF
>TRBV5-1|.
CASSLTSGSSYEQYF
>TRBV16|.
CASSAPGQAGSYGYTF
>TRBV9|.
CASSVSSSDRTNTGELFF
>TRBV28|.
CASRTLEGYEQYF
>TRBV19|.
CASTTTGSNTEAFF
>TRBV27|.
CASSLGLGGFTEAFF
>TRBV19|.
CASSTMAGVNTGELFF
>TRBV5-1|.
CASSLEDWTGRFF
>TRBV9|.
CASSVEGWGEQFF
>TRBV4-1|.
CASSQVGFGTDIYGYTF
>TRBV20-1|.
CSAQGADGYTF
>TRBV4-1|.
CASSQEGIRTEAFF
>TRBV27|.
CASSLSTFQPQHF
>TRBV7-9|once
CASSLARGLSGNTIYF
>TRBV12-5|once
CASGNPLDRYTEAFF
>TRBV7-9|.
CASSLAELTGHTDTQYF
>TRBV7-9|.
CASSSTVAPSGSPLHF
>TRBV28|.
CASSNRDRGWDGYTF
>TRBV27|many
CASSFLGYQETQYF
>TRBV5-4|.
CASSPPSSGGVEQYF
>TRBV7-9|.
CASSSLGVHEQYF